This TCR beta chain was found in a study of blood T cell repertoires in COVID-19. Study-level background: From the United States, Italy and Spain came samples of acute and convalescent COVID-19. The analysed material was cDNA or gDNA that came from T cells, B-cell-depleted T cells, or PBMCs.

Those who participated ranged in age from 18 to 89 years and resided in 20 to 25 US areas. The CDR3 has 15 residues. Germline-derived CDR1 and CDR2 are MNHNY and SVGAGI (reference sequence). V was pared by 5 bases and J by 4 bases, with 6 bases of the junction left unmatched. Original handling: Cell counts per sample came from amplifying reference gene primers. The repertoire was sequenced with immunoSEQ multiplex PCR; TCRdb's copy has only in-frame clones and lacks some. Clone size and the V and J calls come from that table; the DNA yielded D and trimming. The sample shows about 280,000 clones, approximately 80% of them seen only once.

What was sequenced was PBMCs or T cells enriched from blood (not recorded which). The source of this sequence is a man aged 35-49 years who had been exposed to COVID-19. The chain employs TRBV6-6 and TRBJ2-5, with 11 bases that match TRBD2. DNA for the CDR3: TGTGCCAGCAGTAATAGCGGGAGGGCCAGAGAGACCCAGTACTTC. Translating gives CASSNSGRARETQYF.